This T cell receptor beta chain was recorded in a study of T cell repertoires in cytomegalovirus infection. Study as a whole: HLA-B-restricted CMV epitopes that are well studied were used alongside recently identified HLA-C-restricted ones. Both CMV infection and a matching HLA type were indicated by public TCR beta signatures.

This clonotype was picked up many times. Its cognate antigen is unknown. Findings and limits, study-wide: Summed frequency of public TCR beta families distinguished CMV carriers with the relevant HLA. HLA-C-restricted CMV-specific TCR beta clonotypes prevailed in the ex vivo response.

TCRdb recomputed calls from the reads with MiXCR, one row per CDR3 protein. The sample lists approximately 910,000 distinct CDR3 sequences, about a third occurring once. CDR3 size: 15 residues. Trimming took off 1 base at V and 6 bases at J, with 15 bases between the two ends. Germline V gives CDR1 SGHVS, CDR2 FNYEAQ. Here the sequenced sample was cultured CD8+ T cells from PBMCs, taken from culture after CMV antigen stimulation. The V gene is TRBV7-6, the J gene TRBJ1-1, with D tentatively TRBD1 (5 bases). The clonotype comes from a human donor in good health (CMV status not recorded). Some clones in this sample may be carry-over from other donors' samples. The CDR3 DNA sequence: TGTGCCAGCAGCTTAGTATTGGGGGACGATGCTGAAGCTTTCTTT. It specifies CASSLVLGDDAEAFF.